These 27 T cell receptor beta chains were all obtained from the same sample, sequenced in a study of CD8+ T cells in alopecia areata. TCR sequencing used cDNA made by reverse transcription of extracted RNA. Data came from immunoSEQ multiplex PCR; TCRdb stores just in-frame clones and leaves some out. The sample lists 150,000 to 200,000 clones; 59% were seen once. The input for sequencing was CD4+ T cells sorted from blood, taken at week 0. These receptors all come from a human donor with alopecia areata.

This chain links TRBV2 with TRBJ1-1; 9 bases agree with TRBD1. V shed 8 bases, J shed 1 base, and the junction held 5 bases outside the gene matches. The CDR3 sequence is 14 residues long. The germline V gene has CDR1 SNHLY and CDR2 FYNNEI. The CDR3 here is CASGTGRTNTEAFF. The CDR3 nucleotides read TGTGCCAGCGGGACAGGGCGGACGAACACTGAAGCTTTCTTT.

The CDR3 region has the DNA TGCAGCGTCGAGTCCAAACCGGGACATCCTCCGAACACCGGGGAGCTGTTTTTT. Translation gives CSVESKPGHPPNTGELFF. This rearrangement joins TRBV29-1 to TRBJ2-2; D possibly corresponds to TRBD1 (6 bases). V was trimmed by 6 bases and J by 0 bases, leaving 23 bases between them. The V gene's germline CDR1 is SQVTM and CDR2 ANQGSEA. The CDR3 is 18 amino acids.

The chain is built from TRBV5-6 and TRBJ2-5; the D is unclear. Germline V gives CDR1 SGHDT, CDR2 YYEEEE. The CDR3 loop spans 15 amino acids. V was trimmed by 0 bases and J by 2 bases, leaving 11 bases between them. The CDR3 sequence: CASSLVVVRQETQYF. The DNA for the CDR3 is TGTGCCAGCAGCTTGGTTGTGGTCAGACAAGAGACCCAGTACTTC.

The V call is TRBV30, the J call TRBJ1-1, with TRBD1 identical over 7 bases. This CDR3 is built from 12 residues. Trimming removed 4 bases from V and 8 bases from J; junction bases left unmatched: 7. CDR1 and CDR2 from the germline V gene are GTSNPN and SVGIG (reference sequence). The CDR3 spells CAWTTGVTEAFF. The CDR3, as DNA: TGTGCCTGGACCACAGGGGTAACCGAAGCTTTCTTT.

This clone has just a few counts. V gene TRBV29-1 combines with J gene TRBJ1-6, with D perhaps TRBD1 (5 bases). The CDR3 contains 15 residues. Germline V CDR1 and CDR2: SQVTM, ANQGSEA. V was pared by 3 bases and J by 2 bases, with 11 bases between. The DNA of the CDR3 is TGCAGCGTTGACCACACAGGACCCTATAATTCACCCCTCCACTTT. Protein: CSVDHTGPYNSPLHF.

V and J are TRBV5-6 and TRBJ2-1; D remains ambiguous. Germline lookup yields CDR1 SGHDT and CDR2 YYEEEE. V was trimmed by 0 bases and J by 11 bases, leaving 9 bases between them. The CDR3 covers 12 residues. The CDR3 nucleotides read TGTGCCAGCAGCTTGGATGGATACAAGCAGTTCTTC. This codes for CASSLDGYKQFF.

In its sample, this clone was seen a few times. The V call is TRBV19, the J call TRBJ1-1, with D possibly TRBD1 on 5 matching bases. The CDR3 contains 13 residues. Germline CDR1 LNHDA, CDR2 SQIVND (reference sequence). The V end was cut by 7 bases, the J end by 0 bases, with 9 bases between. DNA of the CDR3: TGTGCCAGTACCGGGGGAGTGAACACTGAAGCTTTCTTT. Translated: CASTGGVNTEAFF.

The gene calls are TRBV29-1 and TRBJ1-5; the D is unclear. The germline CDR1 and CDR2 sequences are SQVTM and ANQGSEA. The CDR3 totals 12 residues. The germline V and J ends were trimmed by 7 bases and 8 bases, with 15 bases remaining between them. The CDR3 sequence is CSARAIRKPQHF. CDR3 sequence (DNA): TGCAGCGCCCGGGCCATCAGGAAGCCCCAGCATTTT.

The J gene is TRBJ2-3, the V gene TRBV5-1; 7 positions match TRBD2. There are 17 residues in the CDR3. The J segment lost 4 bases and the V segment lost 0 bases, leaving 11 bases of the junction unmatched. Germline CDR1 is SGHRS and CDR2 is YFSETQ. Here the CDR3 DNA reads TGCGCCAGCAGCTTGGCGTTCAGCGCAGGACTAGCAGATACGCAGTATTTT. It translates to CASSLAFSAGLADTQYF. The whole variable domain, remainder taken from reference TRBV5-1 and TRBJ2-3, is KAGVTQTPRYLIKTRGQQVTLSCSPISGHRSVSWYQQTPGQGLQFLFEYFSETQRNKGNFPGRFSGRQFSNSRSEMNVSTLELGDSALYLCASSLAFSAGLADTQYFGPGTRLTVL.

This clone was counted only a few times. The V call is TRBV30, the J call TRBJ2-7, with 10 bases identical to TRBD1. Germline V gene lookup returns CDR1 GTSNPN and CDR2 SVGIG (reference sequence). The junction had 2 bases not matched to a gene; V was cut back by 3 bases and J by 3 bases. The CDR3 is 13 residues long. In nucleotides, the CDR3 is TGTGCCTGGAGGCGGGACAGGGGCTACGAGCAGTACTTC. It codes for CAWRRDRGYEQYF.

The J gene is TRBJ2-6, the V gene TRBV29-1; TRBD1 or TRBD2 may be the D gene (5 bases each). Germline CDR1 reads SQVTM; CDR2 reads ANQGSEA. This CDR3 has 14 amino acids. Trimming took off 7 bases at V and 3 bases at J, with 13 bases between the two ends. The CDR3 bases are TGCAGCGCCCGAGGGGCTGTTGGGGCCAACGTCCTGACTTTC. This gives the protein CSARGAVGANVLTF.

Only a few counts were recorded for this clone. Distinct nucleotide sequences in the sample also encode this CDR3. The gene calls are TRBV6-5 and TRBJ1-1; D perhaps matches TRBD1 (5 bases). Germline CDR1 reads MNHEY; CDR2 reads SVGAGI. There are 15 residues in the CDR3. Trimming took 0 bases from V and 4 from J, leaving 12 bases between them. The CDR3 loop is CASSYSGGTGTEAFF. The CDR3 DNA reads as TGTGCCAGCAGTTACTCCGGGGGTACCGGCACTGAAGCTTTCTTT.

The V call is TRBV25-1, the J call TRBJ1-2, with 7 bases that match TRBD1. The CDR3 loop spans 13 amino acids. The ends lost 2 bases at V and 8 bases at J; junction bases unmatched: 5. Germline lookup yields CDR1 MGHDK and CDR2 SYGVNS. The CDR3: CASSEGQGGGYTF. For the CDR3, the DNA is TGTGCCAGCAGTGAAGGGCAGGGGGGAGGCTACACCTTC.

The CDR3 sequence: CASSEGLALGQETQYF. The CDR3, as DNA: TGTGCCAGCAGTGAAGGACTTGCCCTCGGACAAGAGACCCAGTACTTC. The chain couples TRBV6-1 to TRBJ2-5; D is unclear. Germline V lookup: CDR1 MNHNS, CDR2 SASEGT. CDR3 size: 16 residues. The ends were cut back, 1 base at V and 2 bases at J, with 14 bases in the middle.

The sample holds a few counts of this clone. This chain connects TRBV7-9 to TRBJ2-7; tentative D call: TRBD1 (6 bases). The V end was cut by 1 base, the J end by 6 bases, with 13 bases between. CDR1 is SEHNR and CDR2 is FQNEAQ in the germline V gene (reference sequence). CDR3 length equals 14 residues. The CDR3 spells CASSLVSGVREQYF. The CDR3 coding sequence is TGTGCCAGCAGCTTAGTTTCAGGGGTGCGCGAGCAGTACTTC.

This CDR3 reads CASSVGQGAYEQYF. CDR3 DNA: TGTGCCAGCTCTGTGGGACAGGGGGCCTACGAGCAGTACTTC. The J gene is TRBJ2-7, the V gene TRBV18; 11 bases agree with TRBD1. Germline lookup yields CDR1 KGHSH and CDR2 LQKENI. The CDR3 sequence is 14 residues long. V gave up 6 bases and J gave up 2 bases; unmatched junction bases: 3.

The chain has TRBV29-1 and TRBJ1-5, with D unresolved. Trimming took 1 base from V and 7 from J, leaving 20 bases between them. This CDR3 is built from 16 residues. The germline V gene has CDR1 SQVTM and CDR2 ANQGSEA. The CDR3, as DNA: TGCAGCGTTGAAGTACCCCCGTTTTCTGGGCCCCAGCCCCAGCATTTT. It translates to CSVEVPPFSGPQPQHF.

J is TRBJ2-5 and V is TRBV5-1; D is undetermined. The V end was cut by 3 bases, the J end by 2 bases, with 2 bases between. CDR3 size: 11 residues. Germline CDR1 reads SGHRS; CDR2 reads YFSETQ. The CDR3 nucleotides are TGCGCCAGCAGCTGGCAAGAGACCCAGTACTTC. Amino acid sequence: CASSWQETQYF.

The chain uses TRBV4-2 and TRBJ2-3; TRBD2 matches at 12 bases. The germline V gene encodes CDR1 LGHNA and CDR2 YNFKEQ. The CDR3 spans 17 residues. The ends lost 0 bases at V and 3 bases at J; junction bases unmatched: 4. CDR3 amino acids: CASSQDKTSGGTDTQYF. CDR3 bases: TGTGCCAGCAGCCAAGATAAAACTAGCGGGGGGACAGATACGCAGTATTTT.

V gene TRBV30 combines with J gene TRBJ2-3; 8 bases fit TRBD2. J gave up 6 bases and V 3 bases, and 5 bases lay outside the gene matches. Germline V gives CDR1 GTSNPN, CDR2 SVGIG (reference sequence). CDR3 length: 13 residues. CDR3: CAWRRGARDTQYF. CDR3 sequence (DNA): TGTGCCTGGAGGCGGGGGGCCAGGGATACGCAGTATTTT.

This chain connects TRBV29-1 to TRBJ2-7; possibly TRBD1 for D (6 bases). Trimming took 7 bases from V and 0 from J, leaving 13 bases between them. The CDR3 runs to 13 residues. The germline CDR1 and CDR2 sequences are SQVTM and ANQGSEA. The CDR3 DNA follows: TGCAGCGCGAGGACAGTCTTCTCCTACGAGCAGTACTTC. It yields the protein CSARTVFSYEQYF.

V and J are TRBV9 and TRBJ1-2, with D perhaps TRBD1 (5 bases). Per germline, CDR1 SGDLS and CDR2 YYNGEE. The CDR3 contains 13 residues. Trimming pared 0 bases from V and 8 bases from J, leaving 11 bases between. CDR3 sequence reads: CASSVEGVEGYTF. CDR3 sequence (DNA): TGTGCCAGCAGCGTAGAAGGGGTAGAAGGCTACACCTTC. Supplemented by reference TRBV9 and TRBJ1-2, the full variable domain reads DSGVTQTPKHLITATGQRVTLRCSPRSGDLSVYWYQQSLDQGLQFLIQYYNGEERAKGNILERFSAQQFPDLHSELNLSSLELGDSALYFCASSVEGVEGYTFGSGTRLTVV.

In its sample, this clone was seen a few times. The chain uses TRBV29-1 and TRBJ2-3; perhaps TRBD2 as D (6 bases). Trimming took 3 bases from V and 6 from J, leaving 13 bases between them. The CDR3 covers 13 residues. Germline V gene lookup returns CDR1 SQVTM and CDR2 ANQGSEA. CDR3 in amino acids: CSVEGPGEDTQYF. Written as DNA, the CDR3 is TGCAGCGTTGAGGGCCCGGGGGAGGATACGCAGTATTTT.

This chain uses TRBV11-2 with TRBJ1-2; the D is unclear. Per germline, CDR1 SGHAT and CDR2 FQNNGV. Trimming stripped 1 base from V and 4 bases from J, with 10 bases between. The CDR3 covers 14 residues. The DNA for the CDR3 is TGTGCCAGCAGCTTAGTGGGTTCGGCCTATGGCTACACCTTC. Translated: CASSLVGSAYGYTF.

In this sample, this clone turned up many times. The gene calls are TRBV6-5 and TRBJ1-1; D gene unclear. Germline V gene lookup returns CDR1 MNHEY and CDR2 SVGAGI. The CDR3 sequence is 14 residues long. Deletions cut 6 bases from V and 1 base from J, with 12 bases between. CDR3 in amino acids: CASSHAWGNTEAFF. CDR3 DNA sequence: TGTGCCAGCAGCCACGCATGGGGGAACACTGAAGCTTTCTTT.

V usage is TRBV29-1 and J usage is TRBJ2-5; D may be TRBD1 or TRBD2 (5 bases each). The CDR3 runs 13 residues. Trimming took 4 bases from V and 2 from J, leaving 11 bases between them. Looked up from germline, CDR1 is SQVTM and CDR2 is ANQGSEA. DNA of the CDR3: TGCAGCGTTGGGGGGAGACAGCAAGAGACCCAGTACTTC. This sequence encodes CSVGGRQQETQYF.

Details on this clone: Other DNA sequences in the same sample also yield this CDR3. The rearrangement joins TRBV7-9 to TRBJ1-4, with a possible D match to TRBD1 (5 bases). V lost 1 base to trimming and J lost 0 bases, with 6 bases between them. CDR1 SEHNR and CDR2 FQNEAQ come from the germline V gene (reference sequence). This CDR3 has 15 residues. CDR3 coding DNA: TGTGCCAGCAGCTTAGTAGGGGCAACTAATGAAAAACTGTTTTTT. The encoded protein is CASSLVGATNEKLFF.